This T cell receptor beta chain was recovered during a study of patients and donors after allogeneic stem cell transplantation. Using its own MiXCR run on the RT-PCR reads, TCRdb lists one record per CDR3 protein. This sample carries 900,000 to 1,000,000 distinct CDR3 sequences, roughly 18% of them seen once, and the ten largest clones take around 6%. The germline CDR1 and CDR2 sequences are LGHNA and YNFKEQ. The CDR3 has 15 amino acids. V lost 1 base to trimming and J lost 8 bases, with 14 bases between them. The sequencing input was blood, either unsorted or a sorted T cell fraction (not recorded which). The genes are TRBV4-2 and TRBJ1-4; TRBD1 is a possible D gene (5 bases). This receptor was obtained from a human donor who was either an allogeneic HSCT recipient or a stem cell or donor lymphocyte infusion donor (not recorded which). It is not recorded whose cells these are; they may come from a transplant donor. CDR3 DNA: TGTGCCAGCAGCCAAGTAAGCCAGGGTCAGGAAAAACTGTTTTTT. Its translation: CASSQVSQGQEKLFF.